The clone carrying this T cell receptor (beta chain) showed up many times. This sample is drawn from a study of low-dose radiotherapy and immunotherapy resistance in tumors. Overall study: Cohort 2 was treated with 1 Gy per fraction every two weeks, amounting to 13 Gy across 26 weeks. Oral aspirin 300 mg was taken by patients daily for four cycles from cycle 1 day 1.

Described time point: before trial treatment. Donors were treated with nivolumab, ipilimumab, aspirin, and low-dose cyclophosphamide and radiotherapy. The presence of advanced solid tumors lacking tumor-infiltrating lymphocytes characterized eligible patients. CDR1 is MNHEY, CDR2 SVGEGT, per germline. J lost 5 bases, V lost 0 bases, and 5 bases had no gene match. The CDR3 is made up of 16 amino acids. Gene-specific TRAV and TRBV primers were used for first-strand cDNA, covering alpha and beta chains. TCR amplification ran approximately 22 PCR cycles using constant-region and V-primer adapter primers. MiXCR, applied by TCRdb to the reads, yields one record per CDR3 protein. Of fewer than 95,000 distinct CDR3 sequences listed, 8% to 10% are singletons.

This chain links TRBV6-2 or TRBV6-3 with TRBJ2-1, with 9 bases fitting TRBD2. The clonotype was recovered from a male donor with prostate cancer. Sequenced material: PBMCs, taken before treatment. For the CDR3, the DNA is TGTGCCAGCAGTTACTCCGCAGCGGGAGGAGACAATGAGCAGTTCTTC. Its protein is CASSYSAAGGDNEQFF.